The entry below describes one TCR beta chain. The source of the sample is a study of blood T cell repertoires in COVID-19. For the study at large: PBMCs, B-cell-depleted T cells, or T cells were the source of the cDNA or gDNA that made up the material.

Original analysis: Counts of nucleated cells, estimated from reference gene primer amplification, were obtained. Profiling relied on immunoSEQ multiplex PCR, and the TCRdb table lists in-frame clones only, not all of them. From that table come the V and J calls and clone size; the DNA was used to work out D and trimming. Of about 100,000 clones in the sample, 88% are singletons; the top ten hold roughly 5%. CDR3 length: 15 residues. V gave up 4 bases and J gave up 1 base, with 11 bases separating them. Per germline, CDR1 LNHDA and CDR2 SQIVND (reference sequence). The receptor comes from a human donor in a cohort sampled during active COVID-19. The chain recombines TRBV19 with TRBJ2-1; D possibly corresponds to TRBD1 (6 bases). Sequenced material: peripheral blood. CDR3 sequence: CASSTHGQSYNEQFF. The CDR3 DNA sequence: TGTGCCAGTAGTACTCATGGACAGTCCTACAATGAGCAGTTCTTC.